The 4 T cell receptor beta chains given below trace back to one sample, sequenced in a study of CD4+ T cells in melanoma. Method: immunoSEQ multiplex PCR; TCRdb's copy keeps in-frame clones and lacks some. The sample carries roughly 110,000 clones, about nine tenths recorded once. Sequencing used peripheral blood. The receptors come from a human donor with melanoma.

The chain employs TRBV28 and TRBJ1-2; D remains ambiguous. V lost 5 bases to trimming and J lost 8 bases, with 15 bases between them. This CDR3 has 13 amino acids. Germline V lookup: CDR1 MDHEN, CDR2 SYDVKM. CDR3 amino acids: CASSPNLSPGYTF. The CDR3 coding sequence is TGTGCCAGCAGTCCGAACCTAAGTCCCGGCTACACCTTC.

The chain employs TRBV5-1 and TRBJ2-3; perhaps D is TRBD1 or TRBD2 (7 bases each). The germline V gene has CDR1 SGHRS and CDR2 YFSETQ. Trimming left V 4 bases short and J 0 bases short, with 21 bases between. The CDR3 covers 18 residues. CDR3 protein: CASSGQAGQFSSTDTQYF. CDR3 sequence (DNA): TGCGCCAGCAGCGGCCAAGCGGGACAGTTCTCTAGCACAGATACGCAGTATTTT.

J is TRBJ1-2 and V is TRBV27; weak D call: TRBD1 (5 bases). The V gene's germline CDR1 is MNHEY and CDR2 SMNVEV (reference sequence). V gave up 1 base and J gave up 2 bases, with 14 bases separating them. The CDR3 has 16 amino acids. CDR3 region: CASSLFWGEANYGYTF. CDR3 DNA: TGTGCCAGCAGTTTATTTTGGGGGGAGGCGAACTATGGCTACACCTTC.

This clone was seen more than once but under ten times. The chain is built from TRBV5-6 and TRBJ2-1; 8 bases line up with TRBD2. V trimming: 4 bases; J trimming: 0 bases; junction bases outside the gene matches: 3. The CDR3 length is 15 residues. Germline CDR1 SGHDT, CDR2 YYEEEE. The CDR3 sequence: CASSPGRGSYNEQFF. The CDR3 DNA is TGTGCCAGCAGCCCCGGGAGGGGCTCCTACAATGAGCAGTTCTTC.